This T cell receptor (beta chain) derives from a study of graft-versus-host responses after intestinal transplantation. Turning to the study itself: Recipients across the board were started on anti-thymocyte globulin induction, then kept on tacrolimus and steroids for about three years.

CDR3 size: 13 residues. Germline V gene data show CDR1 as SGHNT and CDR2 as YYREEE (reference sequence). V lost 7 bases and J lost 6; bases outside the gene matches: 9. Method: immunoSEQ multiplex PCR; TCRdb's copy keeps in-frame clones and lacks some. Among around 50,000 clones, more than 70% were seen once, and the ten largest hold around 0.6%. This clone was found a few times. Its antigen is unknown. Study outcomes and limitations: Recipient marrow harbored GvH clones, some of which surfaced first in ileum or blood.

The TCR sequence derives from a human donor who was the organ donor for an intestinal transplant. The chain employs TRBV5-4 and TRBJ2-7; 8 nucleotides align to TRBD2. The source was unstimulated CD4+ T cells sorted from spleen or lymph node cells, collected before transplant. CDR3 coding DNA: TGTGCCAGCCTGGCAAGGGCGGGGGGCGAGCAGTACTTC. Translation: CASLARAGGEQYF. Based on the CDR3 plus reference TRBV5-4 and TRBJ2-7, the full variable domain is ETGVTQSPTHLIKTRGQQVTLRCSSQSGHNTVSWYQQALGQGPQFIFQYYREEENGRGNFPPRFSGLQFPNYSSELNVNALELDDSALYLCASLARAGGEQYFGPGTRLTVT.